The T cell receptor (beta chain) described here comes from a study of blood T cell repertoires in COVID-19. The wider study: The cDNA or gDNA used as material had been derived from T cells, B-cell-depleted T cells, or PBMCs.

Germline V CDR1 and CDR2: MNHEY, SVGAGI. The CDR3 totals 13 residues. The ends were cut back, 0 bases at V and 7 bases at J, with 7 bases in the middle. Sequencing was performed with immunoSEQ multiplex PCR; in TCRdb, only in-frame clones are kept and a portion is missing. The profile shows under 100,000 clones, about 80% of them singletons. The material sequenced was peripheral blood. This receptor was obtained from a woman in her forties with active or convalescent COVID-19. The gene calls are TRBV6-5 and TRBJ2-1; D possibly corresponds to TRBD1 (6 bases). This chain's CDR3 is CASSYSTGNEQFF. CDR3 DNA: TGTGCCAGCAGTTACTCGACAGGTAATGAGCAGTTCTTC.